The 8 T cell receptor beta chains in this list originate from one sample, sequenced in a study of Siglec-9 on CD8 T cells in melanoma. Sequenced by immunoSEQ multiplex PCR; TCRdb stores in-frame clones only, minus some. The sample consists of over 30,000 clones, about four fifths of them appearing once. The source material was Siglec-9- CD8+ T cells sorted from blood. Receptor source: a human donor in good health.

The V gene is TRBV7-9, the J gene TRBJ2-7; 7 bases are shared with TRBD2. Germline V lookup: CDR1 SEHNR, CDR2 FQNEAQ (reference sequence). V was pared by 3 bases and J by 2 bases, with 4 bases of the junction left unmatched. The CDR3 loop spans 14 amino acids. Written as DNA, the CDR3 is TGTGCCAGCAGCTTGGACGGGGGGACCTACGAGCAGTACTTC. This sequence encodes CASSLDGGTYEQYF. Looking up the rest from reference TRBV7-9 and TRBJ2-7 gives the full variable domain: DTGVSQNPRHKITKRGQNVTFRCDPISEHNRLYWYRQTLGQGPEFLTYFQNEAQLEKSRLLSDRFSAERPKGSFSTLEIQRTEQGDSAMYLCASSLDGGTYEQYFGPGTRLTVT.

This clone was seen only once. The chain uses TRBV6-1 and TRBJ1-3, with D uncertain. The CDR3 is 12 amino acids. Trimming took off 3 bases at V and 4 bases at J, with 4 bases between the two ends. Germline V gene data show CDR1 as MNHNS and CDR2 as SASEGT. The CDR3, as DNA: TGTGCCAGCAGTGAGCGGGGAAACACCATATATTTT. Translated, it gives CASSERGNTIYF.

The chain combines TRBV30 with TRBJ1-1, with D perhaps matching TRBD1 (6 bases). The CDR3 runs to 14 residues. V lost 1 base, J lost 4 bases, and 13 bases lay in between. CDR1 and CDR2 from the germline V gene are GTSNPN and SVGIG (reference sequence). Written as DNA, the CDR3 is TGTGCCTGGAGTGCAATCAGGGGAGGCACTGAAGCTTTCTTT. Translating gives CAWSAIRGGTEAFF.

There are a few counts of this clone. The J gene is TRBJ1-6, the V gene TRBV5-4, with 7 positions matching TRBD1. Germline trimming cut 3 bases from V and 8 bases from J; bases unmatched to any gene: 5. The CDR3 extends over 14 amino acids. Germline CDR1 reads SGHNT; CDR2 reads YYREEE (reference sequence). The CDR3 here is CASSSTGSDSPLHF. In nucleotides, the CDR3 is TGTGCCAGCAGCTCGACAGGGTCTGATTCACCCCTCCACTTT.

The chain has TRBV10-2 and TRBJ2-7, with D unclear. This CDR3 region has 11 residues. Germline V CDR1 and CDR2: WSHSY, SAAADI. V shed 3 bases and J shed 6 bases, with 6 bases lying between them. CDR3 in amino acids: CASSDPVEQYF. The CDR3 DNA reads TGCGCCAGCAGTGATCCGGTCGAGCAGTACTTC.

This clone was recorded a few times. In nucleotides, the CDR3 is TGTGCCAGCAGCTTATTGGGCCGGAAGGAAAAACTGTTTTTT. This encodes CASSLLGRKEKLFF. The V and J genes are TRBV7-9 and TRBJ1-4; D gene uncertain. The CDR3 loop spans 14 amino acids. Looked up from germline, CDR1 is SEHNR and CDR2 is FQNEAQ (reference sequence). Trimming pared 2 bases from V and 8 bases from J, leaving 12 bases between.

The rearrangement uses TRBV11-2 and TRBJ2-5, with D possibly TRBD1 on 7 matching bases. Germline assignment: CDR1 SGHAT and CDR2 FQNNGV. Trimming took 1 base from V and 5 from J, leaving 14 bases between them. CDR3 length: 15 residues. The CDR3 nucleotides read TGTGCCAGCAGCTTAGTAGGAGGGGGCCTTGAGACCCAGTACTTC. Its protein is CASSLVGGGLETQYF.

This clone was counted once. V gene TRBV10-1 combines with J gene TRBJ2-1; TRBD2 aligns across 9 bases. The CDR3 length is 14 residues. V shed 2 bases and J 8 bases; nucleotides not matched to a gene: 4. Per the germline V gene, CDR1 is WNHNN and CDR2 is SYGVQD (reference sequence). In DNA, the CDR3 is TGCGCCAGCAGTGAGCAAGGACTAGCGCATGAGCAGTTCTTC. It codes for CASSEQGLAHEQFF.